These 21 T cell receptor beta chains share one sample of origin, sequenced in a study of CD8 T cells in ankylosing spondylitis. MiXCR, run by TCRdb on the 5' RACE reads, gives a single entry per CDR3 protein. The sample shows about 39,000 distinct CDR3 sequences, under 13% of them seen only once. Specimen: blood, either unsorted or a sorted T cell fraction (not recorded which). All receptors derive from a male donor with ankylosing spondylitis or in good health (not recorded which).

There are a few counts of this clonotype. CDR3 sequence reads: CASSPRLKNTGELFF. Written as DNA, the CDR3 is TGTGCCAGCTCACCCAGACTGAAAAACACCGGGGAGCTGTTTTTT. The rearrangement joins TRBV18 to TRBJ2-2; unclear D gene. This CDR3 has 15 amino acids. Trimming removed 3 bases at V and 2 bases at J, with 10 bases between. Germline V gene sequence: CDR1 KGHSH, CDR2 LQKENI. Full variable domain (missing parts from reference TRBV18 and TRBJ2-2): NAGVMQNPRHLVRRRGQEARLRCSPMKGHSHVYWYRQLPEEGLKFMVYLQKENIIDESGMPKERFSAEFPKEGPSILRIQQVVRGDSAAYFCASSPRLKNTGELFFGEGSRLTVL.

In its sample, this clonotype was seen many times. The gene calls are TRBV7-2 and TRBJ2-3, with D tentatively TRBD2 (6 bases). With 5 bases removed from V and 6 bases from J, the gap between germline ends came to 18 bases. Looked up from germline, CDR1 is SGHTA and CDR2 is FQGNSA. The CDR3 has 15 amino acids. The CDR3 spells CASSPFPRRGDTQYF. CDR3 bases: TGTGCCAGCAGCCCCTTTCCCAGACGGGGGGATACGCAGTATTTT.

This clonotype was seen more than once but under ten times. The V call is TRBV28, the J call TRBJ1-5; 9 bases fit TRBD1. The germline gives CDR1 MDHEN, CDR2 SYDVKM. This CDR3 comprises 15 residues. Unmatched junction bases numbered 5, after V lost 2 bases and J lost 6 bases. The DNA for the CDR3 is TGTGCCAGCAGTTTAGTCGGGACAGGGTTTCAGCCCCAGCATTTT. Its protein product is CASSLVGTGFQPQHF.

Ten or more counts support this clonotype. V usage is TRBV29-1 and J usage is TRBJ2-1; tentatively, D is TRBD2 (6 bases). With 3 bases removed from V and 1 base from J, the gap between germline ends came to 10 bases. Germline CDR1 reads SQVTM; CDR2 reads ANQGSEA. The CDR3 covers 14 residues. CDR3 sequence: CSVESSGSYNEQFF. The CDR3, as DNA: TGCAGCGTTGAGTCCAGCGGGTCCTACAATGAGCAGTTCTTC.

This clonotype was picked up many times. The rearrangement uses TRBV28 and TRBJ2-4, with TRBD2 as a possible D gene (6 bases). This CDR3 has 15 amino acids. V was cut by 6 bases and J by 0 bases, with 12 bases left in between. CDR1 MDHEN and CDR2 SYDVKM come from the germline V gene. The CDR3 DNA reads TGTGCCAGCAGGCAAGAGGGACTAGCCAAAAACATTCAGTACTTC. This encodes CASRQEGLAKNIQYF.

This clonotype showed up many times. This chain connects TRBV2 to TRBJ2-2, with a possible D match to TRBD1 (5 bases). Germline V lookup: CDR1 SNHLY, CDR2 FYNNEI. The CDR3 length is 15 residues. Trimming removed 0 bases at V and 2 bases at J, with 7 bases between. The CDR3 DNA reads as TGTGCCAGCAGTGAAGCCAGGGTCAACACCGGGGAGCTGTTTTTT. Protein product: CASSEARVNTGELFF.

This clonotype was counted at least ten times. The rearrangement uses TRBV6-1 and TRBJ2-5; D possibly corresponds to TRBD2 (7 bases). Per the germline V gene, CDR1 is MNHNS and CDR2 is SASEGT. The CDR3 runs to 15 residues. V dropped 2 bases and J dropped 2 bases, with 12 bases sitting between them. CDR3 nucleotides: TGTGCCAGCAGTGAAAGGGGGGGTGGGCAAGAGACCCAGTACTTC. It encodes CASSERGGGQETQYF.

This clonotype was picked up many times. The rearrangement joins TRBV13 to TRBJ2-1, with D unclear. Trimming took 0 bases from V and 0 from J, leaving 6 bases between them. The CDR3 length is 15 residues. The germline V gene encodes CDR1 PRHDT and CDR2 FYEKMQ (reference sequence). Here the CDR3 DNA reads TGTGCCAGCAGCTTAGGGCCGAGCTCCTACAATGAGCAGTTCTTC. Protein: CASSLGPSSYNEQFF. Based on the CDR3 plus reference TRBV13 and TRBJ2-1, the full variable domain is AAGVIQSPRHLIKEKRETATLKCYPIPRHDTVYWYQQGPGQDPQFLISFYEKMQSDKGSIPDRFSAQQFSDYHSELNMSSLELGDSALYFCASSLGPSSYNEQFFGPGTRLTVL.

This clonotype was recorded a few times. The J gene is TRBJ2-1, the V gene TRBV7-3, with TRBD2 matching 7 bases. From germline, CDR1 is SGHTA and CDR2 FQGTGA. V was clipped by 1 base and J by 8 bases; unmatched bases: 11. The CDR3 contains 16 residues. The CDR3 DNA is TGTGCCAGCAGCTTAATGCCTAGCGGTCCCTGGGATGAGCAGTTCTTC. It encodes CASSLMPSGPWDEQFF.

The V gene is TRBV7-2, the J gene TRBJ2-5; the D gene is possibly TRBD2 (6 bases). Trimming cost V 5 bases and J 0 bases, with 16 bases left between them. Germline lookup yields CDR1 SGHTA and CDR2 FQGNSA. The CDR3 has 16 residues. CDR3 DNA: TGTGCCAGCAGCCCCAGGGCCATAGCGGACCAAGAGACCCAGTACTTC. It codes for CASSPRAIADQETQYF.

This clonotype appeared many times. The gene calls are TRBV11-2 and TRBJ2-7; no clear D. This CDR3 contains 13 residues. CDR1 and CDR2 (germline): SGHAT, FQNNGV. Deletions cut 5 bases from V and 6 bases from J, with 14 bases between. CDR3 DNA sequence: TGTGCCAGCAGCACATTTTCCCCCCTCGAGCAGTACTTC. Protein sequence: CASSTFSPLEQYF. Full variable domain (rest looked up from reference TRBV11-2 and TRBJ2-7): EAGVAQSPRYKIIEKRQSVAFWCNPISGHATLYWYQQILGQGPKLLIQFQNNGVVDDSQLPKDRFSAERLKGVDSTLKIQPAKLEDSAVYLCASSTFSPLEQYFGPGTRLTVT.

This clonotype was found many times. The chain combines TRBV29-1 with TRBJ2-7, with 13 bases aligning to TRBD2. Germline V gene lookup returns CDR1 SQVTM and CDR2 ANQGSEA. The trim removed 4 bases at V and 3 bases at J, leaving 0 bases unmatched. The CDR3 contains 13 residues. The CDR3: CSVGTSGSYEQYF. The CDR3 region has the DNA TGCAGCGTTGGGACTAGCGGGAGCTACGAGCAGTACTTC.

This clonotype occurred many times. CDR3 protein: CASSLGRSAINQPQHF. The DNA for the CDR3 is TGTGCCAGCAGCTTAGGGCGGTCGGCGATCAATCAGCCCCAGCATTTT. This chain connects TRBV5-5 to TRBJ1-5; D ambiguous. V dropped 2 bases and J dropped 3 bases, with 15 bases sitting between them. Germline CDR1 reads SGHKS; CDR2 reads YYEKEE (reference sequence). The CDR3 runs to 16 residues. The variable domain in full, with the rest retrieved from reference TRBV5-5 and TRBJ1-5, is DAGVTQSPTHLIKTRGQQVTLRCSPISGHKSVSWYQQVLGQGPQFIFQYYEKEERGRGNFPDRFSARQFPNYSSELNVNALLLGDSALYLCASSLGRSAINQPQHFGDGTRLSIL.

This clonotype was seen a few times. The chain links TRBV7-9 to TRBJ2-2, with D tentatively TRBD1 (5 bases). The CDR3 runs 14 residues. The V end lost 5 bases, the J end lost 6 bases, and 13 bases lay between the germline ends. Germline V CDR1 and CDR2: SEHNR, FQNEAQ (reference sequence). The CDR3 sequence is CASSPDSYAGELFF. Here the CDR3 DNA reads TGTGCCAGCAGCCCCGACAGTTACGCCGGGGAGCTGTTTTTT.

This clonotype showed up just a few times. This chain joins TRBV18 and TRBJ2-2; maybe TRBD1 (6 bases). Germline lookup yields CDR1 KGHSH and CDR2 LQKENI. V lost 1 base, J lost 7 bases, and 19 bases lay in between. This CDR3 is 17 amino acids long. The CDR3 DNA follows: TGTGCCAGCTCACCACTTAAAGACAGCAGGGGCGGCGGGGAGCTGTTTTTT. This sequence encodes CASSPLKDSRGGGELFF.

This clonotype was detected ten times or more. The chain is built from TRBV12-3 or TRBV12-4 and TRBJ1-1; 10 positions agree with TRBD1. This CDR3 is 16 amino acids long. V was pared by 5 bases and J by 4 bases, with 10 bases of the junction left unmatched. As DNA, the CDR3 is TGTGCCAGCAGTCCAAGACAGGGGGCGTTTGGCACTGAAGCTTTCTTT. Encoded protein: CASSPRQGAFGTEAFF.

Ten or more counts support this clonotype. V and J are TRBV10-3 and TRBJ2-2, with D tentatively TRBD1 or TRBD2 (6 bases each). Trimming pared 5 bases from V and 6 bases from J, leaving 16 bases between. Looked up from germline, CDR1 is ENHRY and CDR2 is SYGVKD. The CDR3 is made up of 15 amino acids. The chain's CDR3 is CAISPSGAGAGELFF. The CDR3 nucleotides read TGTGCCATCAGTCCTTCGGGGGCAGGGGCCGGGGAGCTGTTTTTT.

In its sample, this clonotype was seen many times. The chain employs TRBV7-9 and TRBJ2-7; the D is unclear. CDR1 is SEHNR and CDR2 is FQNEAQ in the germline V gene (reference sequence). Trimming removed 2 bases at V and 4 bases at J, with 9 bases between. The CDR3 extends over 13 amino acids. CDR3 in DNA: TGTGCCAGCAGCTTAAGGCCTAGGTACGAGCAGTACTTC. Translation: CASSLRPRYEQYF.

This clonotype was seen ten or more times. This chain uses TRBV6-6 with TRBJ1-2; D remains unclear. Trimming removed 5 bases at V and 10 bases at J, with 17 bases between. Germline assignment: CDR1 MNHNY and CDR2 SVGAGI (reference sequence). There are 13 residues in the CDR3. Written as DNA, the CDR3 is TGTGCCAGCAGTACTAACACGGAGCTCGCCTACACCTTC. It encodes CASSTNTELAYTF.

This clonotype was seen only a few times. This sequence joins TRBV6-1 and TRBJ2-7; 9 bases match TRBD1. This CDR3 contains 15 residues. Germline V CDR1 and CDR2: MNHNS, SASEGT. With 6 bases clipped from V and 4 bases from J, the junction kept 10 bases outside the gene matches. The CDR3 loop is CASRGRDREKYEQYF. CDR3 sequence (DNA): TGTGCCAGCAGGGGCCGGGACAGGGAAAAATACGAGCAGTACTTC.

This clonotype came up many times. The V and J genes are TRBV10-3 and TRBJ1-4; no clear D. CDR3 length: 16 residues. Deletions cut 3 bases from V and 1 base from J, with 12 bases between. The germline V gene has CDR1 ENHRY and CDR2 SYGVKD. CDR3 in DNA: TGTGCCATCAGTGATTCTCGGTACGGAACTAATGAAAAACTGTTTTTT. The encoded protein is CAISDSRYGTNEKLFF.